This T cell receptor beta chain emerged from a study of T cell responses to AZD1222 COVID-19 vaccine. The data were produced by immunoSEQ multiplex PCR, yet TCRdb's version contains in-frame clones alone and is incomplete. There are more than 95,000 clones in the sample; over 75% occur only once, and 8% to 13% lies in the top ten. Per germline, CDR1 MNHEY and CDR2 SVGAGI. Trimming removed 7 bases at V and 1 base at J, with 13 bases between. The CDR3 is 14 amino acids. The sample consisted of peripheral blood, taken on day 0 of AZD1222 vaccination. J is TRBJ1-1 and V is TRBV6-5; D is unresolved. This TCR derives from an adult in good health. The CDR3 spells CASIITERNTEAFF. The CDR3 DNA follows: TGTGCCAGCATTATCACTGAGCGGAACACTGAAGCTTTCTTT.